This note documents a single TCR beta chain sequence. Its cognate antigen is unknown. CDR3 length equals 14 residues. Germline V gene sequence: CDR1 SGHRS, CDR2 YFSETQ. The trim removed 1 base at V and 10 bases at J, leaving 1 base unmatched. Incorporated into the TCR beta cDNA libraries were unique molecular identifiers, which served to reduce PCR and sequencing biases. TCRdb called the PCR reads again in MiXCR, with one record for every CDR3 protein. This sample has more than 500,000 distinct CDR3 sequences, with approximately 31% found just once. This record belongs to a study of post-analysis software for immune sequencing data. Study-level points and caveats: With TRBV5-6, TRBV5-1 and TRBV20-1 included, roughly five TRBV segments were more frequent in patients than in controls.

The chain uses TRBV5-1 and TRBJ2-1; 14 nucleotides match TRBD2. The TCR comes from a girl aged 2-17 years with multiple sclerosis. Sequenced input: blood. CDR3 amino acids: CASSLWTSGGEQFF. The CDR3 nucleotides read TGCGCCAGCAGCTTGTGGACTAGCGGGGGGGAGCAGTTCTTC.